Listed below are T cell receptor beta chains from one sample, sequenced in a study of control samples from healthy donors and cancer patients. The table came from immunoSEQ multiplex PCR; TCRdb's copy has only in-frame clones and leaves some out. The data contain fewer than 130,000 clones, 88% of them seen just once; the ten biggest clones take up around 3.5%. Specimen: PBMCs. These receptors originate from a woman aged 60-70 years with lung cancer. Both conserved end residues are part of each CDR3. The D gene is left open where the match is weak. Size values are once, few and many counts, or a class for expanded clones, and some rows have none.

CDR3 protein: CASSSQGRYGYTF; CDR3 DNA: TGTGCCAGCAGTTCCCAGGGGCGATATGGCTACACCTTC; D gene: -; clone size: -; V gene: TRBV6-5; J gene: TRBJ1-2; CDR3 length: 13
CDR3 protein: CASSRDTTGNTIYF; CDR3 DNA: TGTGCCAGCAGCCGCGACACAACTGGAAACACCATATATTTT; D gene: -; clone size: -; V gene: TRBV3-1/TRBV3-2; J gene: TRBJ1-3; CDR3 length: 14
CDR3 protein: CASSFGIPRTQYF; CDR3 DNA: TGTGCCAGCAGCTTTGGGATCCCTCGGACCCAGTACTTC; D gene: -; clone size: -; V gene: TRBV28; J gene: TRBJ2-5; CDR3 length: 13
CDR3 protein: CASSLSTSGRTYNEQFF; CDR3 DNA: TGTGCCAGCAGCCTATCGACTAGCGGAAGGACCTACAATGAGCAGTTCTTC; D gene: TRBD2; clone size: -; V gene: TRBV7-2; J gene: TRBJ2-1; CDR3 length: 17
CDR3 protein: CASSPEAGLGSGYTF; CDR3 DNA: TGCGCCAGCAGCCCCGAAGCGGGGCTGGGGTCTGGCTACACCTTC; D gene: -; clone size: -; V gene: TRBV4-3; J gene: TRBJ1-2; CDR3 length: 15
CDR3 protein: CAWRPDGQETQYF; CDR3 DNA: TGTGCCTGGAGGCCGGACGGCCAAGAGACCCAGTACTTC; D gene: -; clone size: -; V gene: TRBV30; J gene: TRBJ2-5; CDR3 length: 13
CDR3 protein: CASTGQYEQYF; CDR3 DNA: TGCGCCAGCACGGGCCAGTACGAGCAGTACTTC; D gene: -; clone size: -; V gene: TRBV5-1; J gene: TRBJ2-7; CDR3 length: 11
CDR3 protein: CASTFPLAGGGSYEQYF; CDR3 DNA: TGTGCCAGCACCTTCCCACTAGCGGGAGGGGGATCCTACGAGCAGTACTTC; D gene: TRBD2; clone size: -; V gene: TRBV7-3; J gene: TRBJ2-7; CDR3 length: 17
CDR3 protein: CASSFTRTTNEKLFF; CDR3 DNA: TGTGCCAGCTCTTTCACAAGGACAACTAATGAAAAACTGTTTTTT; D gene: -; clone size: -; V gene: TRBV5-8; J gene: TRBJ1-4; CDR3 length: 15
CDR3 protein: CAPAKSTRLSNQPQHF; CDR3 DNA: TGTGCCCCAGCGAAATCGACGAGGTTGAGCAATCAGCCCCAGCATTTT; D gene: -; clone size: -; V gene: TRBV9; J gene: TRBJ1-5; CDR3 length: 16
CDR3 protein: CASSRVGQGTPPGYEQYF; CDR3 DNA: TGTGCCAGCTCACGGGTGGGACAGGGGACGCCCCCGGGCTACGAGCAGTACTTC; D gene: TRBD1; clone size: -; V gene: TRBV18; J gene: TRBJ2-7; CDR3 length: 18
CDR3 protein: CASTRGLRGPWQPQHF; CDR3 DNA: TGTGCCAGCACCCGGGGGCTACGGGGGCCGTGGCAGCCCCAGCATTTT; D gene: -; clone size: once; V gene: TRBV28; J gene: TRBJ1-5; CDR3 length: 16
CDR3 protein: CASSQGGEAYGYTF; CDR3 DNA: TGTGCCAGCAGCCAAGGGGGGGAGGCCTATGGCTACACCTTC; D gene: -; clone size: -; V gene: TRBV3-1/TRBV3-2; J gene: TRBJ1-2; CDR3 length: 14
CDR3 protein: CASSPITGDNSPLHF; CDR3 DNA: TGTGCCAGCAGCCCGATCACAGGGGATAATTCACCCCTCCACTTT; D gene: TRBD1; clone size: -; V gene: TRBV3-1/TRBV3-2; J gene: TRBJ1-6; CDR3 length: 15
CDR3 protein: CASSPGAESSYEQYF; CDR3 DNA: TGTGCCAGCTCACCAGGAGCGGAGAGCTCCTACGAGCAGTACTTC; D gene: -; clone size: -; V gene: TRBV18; J gene: TRBJ2-7; CDR3 length: 15